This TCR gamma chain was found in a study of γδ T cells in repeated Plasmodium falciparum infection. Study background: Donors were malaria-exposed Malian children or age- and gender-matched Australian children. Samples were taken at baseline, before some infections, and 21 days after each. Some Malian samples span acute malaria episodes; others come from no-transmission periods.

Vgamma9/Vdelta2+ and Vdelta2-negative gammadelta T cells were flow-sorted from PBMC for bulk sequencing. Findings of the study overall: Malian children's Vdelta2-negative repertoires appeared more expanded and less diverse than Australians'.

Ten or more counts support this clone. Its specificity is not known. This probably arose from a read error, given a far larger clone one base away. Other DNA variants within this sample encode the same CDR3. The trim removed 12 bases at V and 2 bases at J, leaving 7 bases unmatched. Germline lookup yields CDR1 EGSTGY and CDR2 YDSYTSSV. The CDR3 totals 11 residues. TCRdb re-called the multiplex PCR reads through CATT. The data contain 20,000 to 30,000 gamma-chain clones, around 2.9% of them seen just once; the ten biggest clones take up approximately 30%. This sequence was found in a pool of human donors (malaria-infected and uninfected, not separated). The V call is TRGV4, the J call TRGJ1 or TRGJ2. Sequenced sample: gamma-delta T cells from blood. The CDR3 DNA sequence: TGTGCCGTCCGCTATTATTATAAGAAACTCTTT. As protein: CAVRYYYKKLF.